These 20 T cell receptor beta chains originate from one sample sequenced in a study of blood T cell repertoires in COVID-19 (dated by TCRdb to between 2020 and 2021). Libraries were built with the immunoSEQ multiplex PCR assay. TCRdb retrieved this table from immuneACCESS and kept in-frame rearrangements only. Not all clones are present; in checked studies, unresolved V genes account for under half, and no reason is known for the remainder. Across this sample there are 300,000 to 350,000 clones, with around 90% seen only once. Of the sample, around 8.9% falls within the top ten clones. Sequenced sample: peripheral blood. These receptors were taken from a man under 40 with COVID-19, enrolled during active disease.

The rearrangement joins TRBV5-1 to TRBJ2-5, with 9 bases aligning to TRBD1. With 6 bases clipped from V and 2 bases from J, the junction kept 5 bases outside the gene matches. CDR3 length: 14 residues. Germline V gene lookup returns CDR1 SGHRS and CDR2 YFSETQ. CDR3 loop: CASKPGQGQETQYF. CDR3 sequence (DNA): TGCGCCAGCAAACCGGGACAGGGTCAAGAGACCCAGTACTTC.

The CDR3 coding sequence is TGCAGCGTTACTACAGGAGTCACTGAAGCTTTCTTT. Its translation: CSVTTGVTEAFF. The chain is built from TRBV29-1 and TRBJ1-1, with D perhaps matching TRBD1 (5 bases). Germline assignment: CDR1 SQVTM and CDR2 ANQGSEA. This CDR3 region has 12 residues. V was pared by 5 bases and J by 4 bases, with 11 bases between.

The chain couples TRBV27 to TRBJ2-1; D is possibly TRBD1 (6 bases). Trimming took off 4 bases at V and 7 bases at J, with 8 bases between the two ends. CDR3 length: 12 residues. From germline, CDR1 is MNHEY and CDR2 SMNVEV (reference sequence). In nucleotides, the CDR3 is TGTGCCAGCAGTTATCAGGGGAATGAGCAGTTCTTC. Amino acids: CASSYQGNEQFF.

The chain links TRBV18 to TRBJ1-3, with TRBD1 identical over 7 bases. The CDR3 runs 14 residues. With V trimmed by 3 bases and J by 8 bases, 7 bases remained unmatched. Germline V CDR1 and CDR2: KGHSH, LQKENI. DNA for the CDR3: TGTGCCAGCTCACCGCCGGGCAGGGGGTACACCATATATTTT. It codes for CASSPPGRGYTIYF. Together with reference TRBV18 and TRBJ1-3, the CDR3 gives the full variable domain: NAGVMQNPRHLVRRRGQEARLRCSPMKGHSHVYWYRQLPEEGLKFMVYLQKENIIDESGMPKERFSAEFPKEGPSILRIQQVVRGDSAAYFCASSPPGRGYTIYFGEGSWLTVV.

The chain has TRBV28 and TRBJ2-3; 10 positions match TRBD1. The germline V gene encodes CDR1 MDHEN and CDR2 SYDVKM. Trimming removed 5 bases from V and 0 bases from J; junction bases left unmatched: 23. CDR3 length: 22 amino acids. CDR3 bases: TGTGCCAGCAGTATAACACGAGCCGACAGGGGGCAGATGAAAACTAGCACAGATACGCAGTATTTT. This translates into CASSITRADRGQMKTSTDTQYF.

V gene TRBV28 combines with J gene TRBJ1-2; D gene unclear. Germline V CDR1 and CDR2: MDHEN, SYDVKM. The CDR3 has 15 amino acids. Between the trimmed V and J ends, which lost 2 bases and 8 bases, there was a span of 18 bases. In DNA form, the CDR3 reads TGTGCCAGCAGTTTAACCCTCGAACCGGGAGGCGGCTACACCTTC. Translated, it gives CASSLTLEPGGGYTF.

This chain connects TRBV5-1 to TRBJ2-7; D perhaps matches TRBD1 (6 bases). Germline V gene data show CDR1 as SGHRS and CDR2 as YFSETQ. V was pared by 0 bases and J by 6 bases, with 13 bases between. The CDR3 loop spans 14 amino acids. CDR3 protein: CASSLEFRGSEQYF. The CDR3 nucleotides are TGCGCCAGCAGCTTGGAATTCAGGGGAAGCGAGCAGTACTTC.

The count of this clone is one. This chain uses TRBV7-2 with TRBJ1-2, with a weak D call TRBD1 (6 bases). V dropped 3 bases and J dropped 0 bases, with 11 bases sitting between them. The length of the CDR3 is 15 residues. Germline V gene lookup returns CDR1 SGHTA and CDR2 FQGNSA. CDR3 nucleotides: TGTGCCAGCAGCTTTAGGACAGCTACTAACTATGGCTACACCTTC. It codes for CASSFRTATNYGYTF.

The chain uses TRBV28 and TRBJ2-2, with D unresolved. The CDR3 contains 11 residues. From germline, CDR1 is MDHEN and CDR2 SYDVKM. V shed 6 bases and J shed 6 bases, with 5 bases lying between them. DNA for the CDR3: TGTGCCAGCAGCCGAGCCGGGGAGCTGTTTTTT. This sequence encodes CASSRAGELFF.

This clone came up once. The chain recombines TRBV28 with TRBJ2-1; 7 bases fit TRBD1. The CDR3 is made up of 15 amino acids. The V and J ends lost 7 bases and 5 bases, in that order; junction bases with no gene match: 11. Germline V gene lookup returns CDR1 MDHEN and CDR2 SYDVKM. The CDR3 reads CASTLLDRDDNEQFF. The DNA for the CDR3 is TGTGCCAGCACCCTACTCGACAGGGATGACAATGAGCAGTTCTTC. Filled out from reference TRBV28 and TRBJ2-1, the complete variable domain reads DVKVTQSSRYLVKRTGEKVFLECVQDMDHENMFWYRQDPGLGLRLIYFSYDVKMKEKGDIPEGYSVSREKKERFSLILESASTNQTSMYLCASTLLDRDDNEQFFGPGTRLTVL.

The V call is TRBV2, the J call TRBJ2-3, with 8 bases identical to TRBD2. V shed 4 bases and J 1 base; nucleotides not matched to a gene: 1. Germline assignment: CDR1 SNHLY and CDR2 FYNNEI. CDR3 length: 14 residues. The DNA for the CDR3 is TGTGCCAGCAGTGGACTAGCGCGCACAGATACGCAGTATTTT. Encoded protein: CASSGLARTDTQYF.

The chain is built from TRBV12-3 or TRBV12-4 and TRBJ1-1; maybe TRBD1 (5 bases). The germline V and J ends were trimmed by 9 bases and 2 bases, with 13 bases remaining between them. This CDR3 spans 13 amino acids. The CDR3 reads CASTQGANTEAFF. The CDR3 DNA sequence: TGTGCCAGTACTCAAGGGGCCAACACTGAAGCTTTCTTT.

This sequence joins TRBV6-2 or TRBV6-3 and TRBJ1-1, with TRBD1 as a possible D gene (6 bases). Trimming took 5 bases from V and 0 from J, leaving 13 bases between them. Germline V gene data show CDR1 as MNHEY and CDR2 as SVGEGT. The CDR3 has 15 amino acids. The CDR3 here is CASSLGGRVNTEAFF. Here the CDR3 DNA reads TGTGCCAGCAGTCTAGGGGGTAGGGTGAACACTGAAGCTTTCTTT.

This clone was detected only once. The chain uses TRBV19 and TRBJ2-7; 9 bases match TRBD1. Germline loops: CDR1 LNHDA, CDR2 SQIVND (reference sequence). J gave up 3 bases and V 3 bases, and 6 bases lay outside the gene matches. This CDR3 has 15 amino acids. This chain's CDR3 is CASSMGQGSYYEQYF. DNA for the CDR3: TGTGCCAGTAGTATGGGACAGGGATCTTACTACGAGCAGTACTTC. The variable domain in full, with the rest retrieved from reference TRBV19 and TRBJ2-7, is DGGITQSPKYLFRKEGQNVTLSCEQNLNHDAMYWYRQDPGQGLRLIYYSQIVNDFQKGDIAEGYSVSREKKESFPLTVTSAQKNPTAFYLCASSMGQGSYYEQYFGPGTRLTVT.

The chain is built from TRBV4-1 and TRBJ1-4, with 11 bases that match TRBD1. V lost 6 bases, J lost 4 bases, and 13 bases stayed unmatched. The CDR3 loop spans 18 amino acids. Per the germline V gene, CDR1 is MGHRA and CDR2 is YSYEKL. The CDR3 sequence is CASRHLRDRGLGNEKLFF. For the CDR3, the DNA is TGCGCCAGCAGGCACCTCCGGGACAGGGGGTTAGGTAATGAAAAACTGTTTTTT.

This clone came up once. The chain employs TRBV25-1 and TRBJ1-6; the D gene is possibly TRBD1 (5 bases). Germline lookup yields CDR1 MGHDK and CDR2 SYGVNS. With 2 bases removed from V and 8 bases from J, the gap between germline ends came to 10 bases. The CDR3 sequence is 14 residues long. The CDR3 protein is CASSEVLGDSPLHF. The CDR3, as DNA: TGTGCCAGCAGTGAAGTTCTAGGGGATTCACCCCTCCACTTT.

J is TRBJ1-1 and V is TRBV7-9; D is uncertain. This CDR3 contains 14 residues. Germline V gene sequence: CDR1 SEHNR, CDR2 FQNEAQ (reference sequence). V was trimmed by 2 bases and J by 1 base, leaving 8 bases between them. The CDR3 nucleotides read TGTGCCAGCAGCTTATTAGGAGGGAACACTGAAGCTTTCTTT. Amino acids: CASSLLGGNTEAFF.

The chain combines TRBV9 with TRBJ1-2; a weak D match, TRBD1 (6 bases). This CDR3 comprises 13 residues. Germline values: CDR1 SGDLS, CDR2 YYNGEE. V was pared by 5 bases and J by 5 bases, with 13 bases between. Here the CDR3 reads CASSPDSMYGYTF. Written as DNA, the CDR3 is TGTGCCAGCAGTCCGGACAGTATGTATGGCTACACCTTC.

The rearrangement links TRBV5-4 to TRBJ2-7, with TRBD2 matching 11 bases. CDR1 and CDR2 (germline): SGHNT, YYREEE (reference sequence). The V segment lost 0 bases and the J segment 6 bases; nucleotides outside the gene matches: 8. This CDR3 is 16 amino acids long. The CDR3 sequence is CASSLVPGLAVTEQYF. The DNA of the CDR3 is TGTGCCAGCAGCTTGGTCCCGGGACTAGCGGTGACCGAGCAGTACTTC.

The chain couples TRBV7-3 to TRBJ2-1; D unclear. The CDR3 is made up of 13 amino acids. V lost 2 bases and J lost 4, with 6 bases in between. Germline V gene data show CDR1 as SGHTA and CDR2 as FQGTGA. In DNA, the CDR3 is TGTGCCAGCAGCTTACTCGGGTACAATGAGCAGTTCTTC. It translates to CASSLLGYNEQFF.